The 14 T cell receptor beta chains reported below all come from one sample, sequenced in a study of T-cell reconstitution after alpha-beta-depleted transplantation in children. For TCRbeta, the library was prepared with unique molecular identifiers. Each CDR3 protein is one row after TCRdb ran MiXCR on the PCR reads. Here the sample spans about 640,000 distinct CDR3 sequences, over 10% being singletons. Here the sequenced sample was PBMCs, mostly from graft donor cells, taken 360 days after TCRalphabeta/CD19-depleted stem cell transplant. These receptors were collected from a male patient younger than 18 who had a stem cell transplant for acute myeloid leukemia, so the T cells may come from the graft donor.

DNA for the CDR3: TGTGCCAGCAGTTCGCGGACAGGTGAAGCTTTCTTT. It translates to CASSSRTGEAFF. The V call is TRBV28, the J call TRBJ1-1; 7 bases match TRBD1. Germline lookup yields CDR1 MDHEN and CDR2 SYDVKM. With V trimmed by 4 bases and J by 7 bases, 3 bases remained unmatched. The CDR3 is 12 amino acids.

The chain carries TRBV10-3 and TRBJ2-5; D gene ambiguous. Germline CDR1 ENHRY, CDR2 SYGVKD. The CDR3 is made up of 13 amino acids. Between the trimmed V and J ends, which lost 11 bases and 1 base, there was a span of 14 bases. The CDR3: CASTPDVQETQYF. DNA of the CDR3: TGTGCCTCTACCCCGGACGTCCAAGAGACCCAGTACTTC.

Many counts were recorded for this clonotype. This rearrangement joins TRBV28 to TRBJ2-2, with D tentatively TRBD1 or TRBD2 (5 bases each). With 9 bases removed from V and 3 bases from J, the gap between germline ends came to 8 bases. Germline-derived CDR1 and CDR2 are MDHEN and SYDVKM. This CDR3 has 12 residues. CDR3: CARGTHTGELFF. As DNA, the CDR3 is TGTGCCAGGGGGACCCACACCGGGGAGCTGTTTTTT.

This rearrangement joins TRBV5-4 to TRBJ2-1, with unresolved D. The CDR3 covers 14 residues. V was clipped by 0 bases and J by 8 bases, with 12 bases between them. Looked up from germline, CDR1 is SGHNT and CDR2 is YYREEE (reference sequence). The CDR3, as DNA: TGTGCCAGCAGCTTGGCCGTAGTGTGGGATGAGCAGTTCTTC. Translation gives CASSLAVVWDEQFF.

This clonotype has only one observation. The V gene is TRBV18, the J gene TRBJ2-6, with 8 nucleotides matching TRBD1. Germline trimming cut 3 bases from V and 4 bases from J; bases unmatched to any gene: 11. The CDR3 totals 18 residues. CDR1 is KGHSH and CDR2 is LQKENI in the germline V gene. The CDR3 DNA reads TGTGCCAGCTCACCCCGGGACAGGATCCCTCTCGGGGCCAACGTCCTGACTTTC. It codes for CASSPRDRIPLGANVLTF. The full variable domain, completed using reference TRBV18 and TRBJ2-6, is NAGVMQNPRHLVRRRGQEARLRCSPMKGHSHVYWYRQLPEEGLKFMVYLQKENIIDESGMPKERFSAEFPKEGPSILRIQQVVRGDSAAYFCASSPRDRIPLGANVLTFGAGSRLTVL.

This clonotype was seen only a few times. The chain is built from TRBV6-5 and TRBJ1-5; a possible D gene is TRBD1 (5 bases). Germline lookup yields CDR1 MNHEY and CDR2 SVGAGI. Between the trimmed V and J ends, which lost 8 bases and 3 bases, there was a span of 11 bases. The CDR3 covers 13 residues. The CDR3 here is CASRGRINQPQHF. CDR3 nucleotides: TGTGCCAGCCGGGGCCGGATCAATCAGCCCCAGCATTTT.

This clonotype was counted between two and nine times. This chain uses TRBV27 with TRBJ1-3; D unresolved. This CDR3 is 14 amino acids long. Germline assignment: CDR1 MNHEY and CDR2 SMNVEV (reference sequence). With 6 bases removed from V and 4 bases from J, the gap between germline ends came to 13 bases. The CDR3 nucleotides are TGTGCCAGCAGGATTTCAGGAGCGGGAAACACCATATATTTT. Protein sequence: CASRISGAGNTIYF.

V gene TRBV4-2 combines with J gene TRBJ2-4; the D is unclear. CDR3 size: 11 residues. V lost 6 bases, J lost 8 bases, and 8 bases lay in between. Germline V CDR1 and CDR2: LGHNA, YNFKEQ. In DNA, the CDR3 is TGTGCCAGCAGTTCGTCGGACATTCAGTACTTC. Its translation: CASSSSDIQYF.

The chain uses TRBV4-3 and TRBJ2-7; 11 bases are a match to TRBD2. Trimming took 0 bases from V and 3 from J; bases not matched to a gene: 4. CDR1 is LGHNA, CDR2 YSLEER, per germline. There are 16 residues in the CDR3. The CDR3 sequence is CASSQEIAGGYYEQYF. The CDR3 DNA reads TGCGCCAGCAGCCAAGAGATAGCGGGAGGGTACTACGAGCAGTACTTC.

The chain couples TRBV6-1 to TRBJ1-2, with D unclear. Germline values: CDR1 MNHNS, CDR2 SASEGT. The V end was cut by 10 bases, the J end by 5 bases, with 17 bases between. This CDR3 is built from 13 residues. This chain's CDR3 is CATTNGELYGYTF. CDR3 sequence (DNA): TGTGCCACCACAAACGGGGAGCTTTATGGCTACACCTTC.

This clonotype has a handful of counts. J is TRBJ2-7 and V is TRBV4-3; 11 bases agree with TRBD1. The V segment lost 3 bases and the J segment 2 bases; nucleotides outside the gene matches: 6. This CDR3 is 16 amino acids long. Per the germline V gene, CDR1 is LGHNA and CDR2 is YSLEER. The chain's CDR3 is CASSQEDRGLAYEQYF. The CDR3 DNA is TGCGCCAGCAGCCAGGAGGACAGGGGGCTAGCCTACGAGCAGTACTTC.

This clonotype was seen repeatedly, ten times or more. The chain carries TRBV11-2 and TRBJ2-2; D unresolved. This CDR3 has 15 amino acids. Per the germline V gene, CDR1 is SGHAT and CDR2 is FQNNGV. Between the trimmed V and J ends, which lost 5 bases and 3 bases, there was a span of 13 bases. The DNA of the CDR3 is TGTGCCAGCAGCCCCCGTGTCGCGGACACCGGGGAGCTGTTTTTT. Residues: CASSPRVADTGELFF.

This clonotype was observed a few times. V gene TRBV4-2 combines with J gene TRBJ2-7, with no clear D. This CDR3 spans 17 amino acids. V was trimmed by 0 bases and J by 2 bases, leaving 17 bases between them. Germline V gene sequence: CDR1 LGHNA, CDR2 YNFKEQ. The CDR3 reads CASSQDKGHRLTYEQYF. In DNA, the CDR3 is TGTGCCAGCAGCCAAGATAAGGGCCATCGTCTGACCTACGAGCAGTACTTC.

This clonotype was observed a few times. The chain is built from TRBV5-1 and TRBJ2-7, with 9 bases that match TRBD2. Per the germline V gene, CDR1 is SGHRS and CDR2 is YFSETQ. V was clipped by 5 bases and J by 6 bases; unmatched bases: 21. The length of the CDR3 is 18 residues. The CDR3 loop reads CASSYSSGRYPSMGEQYF. DNA of the CDR3: TGCGCCAGCAGTTACTCCAGCGGGAGGTACCCCAGTATGGGCGAGCAGTACTTC.